This T cell receptor beta chain was retrieved from a study of blood T cell repertoires in COVID-19. On the study more broadly: Sites across the United States, Italy and Spain contributed samples from acute and convalescent COVID-19.

The germline CDR1 and CDR2 sequences are SGHRS and YFSETQ. The CDR3 has 14 residues. Trimming took off 4 bases at V and 4 bases at J, with 14 bases between the two ends. Source study methods: Amplified reference gene primers provided the basis for estimating nucleated cell counts. Produced via immunoSEQ multiplex PCR; TCRdb's table is partial and in-frame only. V, J and clone size reflect that table, while D and trimming were determined from the DNA. This sample has approximately 80,000 clones, with around four fifths found just once. The source material was peripheral blood. The J gene is TRBJ1-2, the V gene TRBV5-1; no clear D gene. This sequence originates from a woman aged 70-85 years with acute or convalescent COVID-19. The CDR3 DNA reads as TGCGCCAGCAGCCAACTATCGGGAGGCTATGGCTACACCTTC. Encoded protein: CASSQLSGGYGYTF.